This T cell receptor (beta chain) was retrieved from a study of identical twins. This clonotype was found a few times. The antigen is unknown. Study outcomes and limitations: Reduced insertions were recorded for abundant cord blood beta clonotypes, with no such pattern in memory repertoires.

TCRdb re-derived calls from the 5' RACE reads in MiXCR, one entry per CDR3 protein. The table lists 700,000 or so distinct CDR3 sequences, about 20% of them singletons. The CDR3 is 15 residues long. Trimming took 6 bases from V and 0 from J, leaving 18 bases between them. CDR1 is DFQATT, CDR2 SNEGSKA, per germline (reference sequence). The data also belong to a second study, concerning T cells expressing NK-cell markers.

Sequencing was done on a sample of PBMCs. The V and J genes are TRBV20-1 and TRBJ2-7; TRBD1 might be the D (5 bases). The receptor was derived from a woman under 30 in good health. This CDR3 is CSAPPSGLSSYEQYF. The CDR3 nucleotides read TGCAGTGCCCCTCCGTCAGGGTTAAGCTCCTACGAGCAGTACTTC.